A single sample is the source of the 20 T cell receptor beta chains below, sequenced in a study of blood T cell repertoires in COVID-19. TCRdb keeps only in-frame clones here, not all; method: immunoSEQ multiplex PCR. The table includes roughly 100,000 clones, roughly 91% detected once. The source material was peripheral blood. These receptors came from a human donor in a cohort sampled during active COVID-19.

The rearrangement links TRBV7-2 to TRBJ2-7; TRBD2 matches 13 bases. CDR3 length equals 15 residues. Germline-derived CDR1 and CDR2 are SGHTA and FQGNSA. V trimming: 4 bases; J trimming: 4 bases; junction bases outside the gene matches: 4. The CDR3 DNA follows: TGTGCCAGCAGCTCCGGGACTAGCGGGATGTACGAGCAGTACTTC. Translating it yields CASSSGTSGMYEQYF.

As DNA, the CDR3 is TGCAGCGTCGCCGGGTCCCCCGCGCACTATGGCTACACCTTC. It encodes CSVAGSPAHYGYTF. The rearrangement links TRBV29-1 to TRBJ1-2; no clear D. CDR3 length: 14 amino acids. Per germline, CDR1 SQVTM and CDR2 ANQGSEA. Trimming took 6 bases from V and 3 from J, leaving 17 bases between them.

The genes are TRBV19 and TRBJ2-3; D is ambiguous. CDR3 length: 16 residues. CDR1 and CDR2 (germline): LNHDA, SQIVND (reference sequence). Trimming removed 5 bases at V and 2 bases at J, with 17 bases between. CDR3 loop: CASSRKWAPNTDTQYF. DNA for the CDR3: TGTGCCAGTAGTCGTAAGTGGGCACCAAACACAGATACGCAGTATTTT.

The V and J genes are TRBV6-1 and TRBJ1-5, with TRBD1 matching 7 bases. After removal of 3 bases from V and 1 base from J, the junction contained 3 bases not matched to a gene. CDR1 is MNHNS and CDR2 is SASEGT in the germline V gene. This CDR3 is built from 15 residues. The CDR3 spells CASSEGQTSNQPQHF. CDR3 in DNA: TGTGCCAGCAGTGAGGGACAGACCAGCAATCAGCCCCAGCATTTT.

The J gene is TRBJ1-4, the V gene TRBV19, with D tentatively TRBD1 (6 bases). The CDR3 runs to 15 residues. CDR1 LNHDA and CDR2 SQIVND come from the germline V gene (reference sequence). V was clipped by 10 bases and J by 8 bases, with 23 bases between them. This chain's CDR3 is CATRGRRDVREKLFF. Here the CDR3 DNA reads TGTGCCACCAGGGGTCGTCGAGACGTTCGCGAAAAACTGTTTTTT.

As concerns this clone: The sample contains more than one DNA sequence encoding this CDR3. The genes are TRBV11-2 and TRBJ2-1, with 7 bases that match TRBD2. V lost 5 bases, J lost 0 bases, and 7 bases stayed unmatched. Per germline, CDR1 SGHAT and CDR2 FQNNGV. This CDR3 spans 16 amino acids. Written as DNA, the CDR3 is TGTGCCAGCAGCCTGGGACTATCGAGCTCCTACAATGAGCAGTTCTTC. Translating gives CASSLGLSSSYNEQFF.

V gene TRBV19 combines with J gene TRBJ1-2, with 7 bases that match TRBD1. The germline gives CDR1 LNHDA, CDR2 SQIVND (reference sequence). V trimming: 7 bases; J trimming: 4 bases; junction bases outside the gene matches: 9. CDR3 length: 14 residues. As DNA, the CDR3 is TGTGCCAGTACCAGTGACAGGGTCATCTATGGCTACACCTTC. Residues: CASTSDRVIYGYTF.

V and J are TRBV7-9 and TRBJ2-1, with 12 bases lining up with TRBD2. The V and J ends lost 5 bases and 2 bases, in that order; junction bases with no gene match: 7. CDR3 size: 17 residues. Germline-derived CDR1 and CDR2 are SEHNR and FQNEAQ (reference sequence). CDR3: CASSPRTSGEAYNEQFF. The CDR3 DNA reads as TGTGCCAGCAGCCCCCGGACTAGCGGGGAGGCCTACAATGAGCAGTTCTTC.

The CDR3 loop is CATTPPGQGYEQYF. The DNA for the CDR3 is TGTGCCACCACCCCCCCGGGACAGGGGTACGAGCAGTACTTC. V gene TRBV6-2 or TRBV6-3 combines with J gene TRBJ2-7, with 10 bases matching TRBD1. The CDR3 loop spans 14 amino acids. CDR1 and CDR2 (germline): MNHEY, SVGEGT. Trimming at V came to 10 bases and at J to 4 bases, leaving 10 bases not matched to a gene.

V gene TRBV7-8 combines with J gene TRBJ1-5; D call uncertain. Germline values: CDR1 SGHVS, CDR2 FQNEAQ. The CDR3 length is 15 residues. The germline V and J ends were trimmed by 1 base and 7 bases, with 14 bases remaining between them. The CDR3 region has the DNA TGTGCCAGCAGCTTAGGGACGGAGCGGACCCAGCCCCAGCATTTT. As protein: CASSLGTERTQPQHF.

The chain combines TRBV6-5 with TRBJ1-1; no definite D call. The CDR3 runs to 15 residues. Germline V gene lookup returns CDR1 MNHEY and CDR2 SVGAGI. The V gene lost 6 bases and the J gene lost 0 bases, with 14 bases spanning the gap. CDR3 protein: CASRPGGTMNTEAFF. CDR3 bases: TGTGCCAGCAGACCGGGAGGTACTATGAACACTGAAGCTTTCTTT.

This clone was recorded only once. The V and J genes are TRBV5-4 and TRBJ1-1, with 7 bases identical to TRBD1. Germline CDR1 is SGHNT and CDR2 is YYREEE (reference sequence). V gave up 0 bases and J gave up 0 bases; unmatched junction bases: 2. CDR3 size: 15 residues. The CDR3 DNA is TGTGCCAGCAGCTTGGAAGGGACAGTGAACACTGAAGCTTTCTTT. It yields the protein CASSLEGTVNTEAFF.

This sequence joins TRBV24-1 and TRBJ1-1, with TRBD1 as a possible D gene (6 bases). Looked up from germline, CDR1 is KGHDR and CDR2 is SFDVKD. This CDR3 is built from 13 residues. With 9 bases removed from V and 4 bases from J, the gap between germline ends came to 14 bases. The CDR3 loop reads CATGTQGGTEAFF. DNA for the CDR3: TGTGCCACCGGGACACAGGGCGGCACTGAAGCTTTCTTT.

The rearrangement uses TRBV7-6 and TRBJ2-1; TRBD2 matches 11 bases. The CDR3 spans 16 residues. The germline CDR1 and CDR2 sequences are SGHVS and FNYEAQ. The trim removed 0 bases at V and 4 bases at J, leaving 2 bases unmatched. The CDR3 DNA sequence: TGTGCCAGCAGCTTAGCTAGCGGGGGGGCGTACAATGAGCAGTTCTTC. Protein sequence: CASSLASGGAYNEQFF. Full variable domain (missing parts from reference TRBV7-6 and TRBJ2-1): GAGVSQSPRYKVTKRGQDVALRCDPISGHVSLYWYRQALGQGPEFLTYFNYEAQQDKSGLPNDRFSAERPEGSISTLTIQRTEQRDSAMYRCASSLASGGAYNEQFFGPGTRLTVL.

The chain joins TRBV6-1 to TRBJ2-6; possible D gene TRBD2, 5 bases. V lost 3 bases, J lost 2 bases, and 8 bases lay in between. Germline V gene sequence: CDR1 MNHNS, CDR2 SASEGT. CDR3 length: 15 amino acids. The chain's CDR3 is CASSDRGTGANVLTF. CDR3 nucleotide sequence: TGTGCCAGCAGTGACCGAGGGACTGGGGCCAACGTCCTGACTTTC.

In this sample, this clone turned up a few times. The chain combines TRBV18 with TRBJ2-1; the D is unclear. The V end lost 6 bases, the J end lost 4 bases, and 4 bases lay between the germline ends. The germline V gene encodes CDR1 KGHSH and CDR2 LQKENI. The CDR3 runs 11 residues. The CDR3: CASSEYNEQFF. CDR3 nucleotides: TGTGCCAGCTCCGAGTACAATGAGCAGTTCTTC.

The chain has TRBV11-1 and TRBJ1-2; no reliable D call. Germline V gene data show CDR1 as SGHAT and CDR2 as FQDESV (reference sequence). V gave up 3 bases and J gave up 4 bases, with 6 bases separating them. The CDR3 has 12 amino acids. CDR3: CASSLGSYGYTF. In nucleotides, the CDR3 is TGTGCCAGCAGCTTGGGGAGCTATGGCTACACCTTC.

The chain recombines TRBV3-1 (or the pseudogene TRBV3-2) with TRBJ2-7; the D gene is possibly TRBD1 (5 bases). Germline assignment: CDR1 LGHDT and CDR2 YNNKEL (reference sequence). V was trimmed by 0 bases and J by 6 bases, leaving 18 bases between them. There are 16 residues in the CDR3. CDR3 sequence (DNA): TGTGCCAGCAGCCAAGAGTGGGGCGGTCCCCCCGGCGAGCAGTACTTC. Translated, it gives CASSQEWGGPPGEQYF.

V usage is TRBV2 and J usage is TRBJ1-2, with a weak D call TRBD1 (6 bases). The CDR3 runs 14 residues. The germline V gene encodes CDR1 SNHLY and CDR2 FYNNEI. Trimming took off 4 bases at V and 10 bases at J, with 19 bases between the two ends. CDR3 in DNA: TGTGCCAGCAGTGTGGACAGCTCCTCAGCTTACTACACCTTC. It is translated as CASSVDSSSAYYTF.

This sequence joins TRBV4-1 and TRBJ2-7, with 8 bases matching TRBD1. Per germline, CDR1 MGHRA and CDR2 YSYEKL. With V trimmed by 4 bases and J by 5 bases, 7 bases remained unmatched. The CDR3 sequence is 14 residues long. The CDR3 sequence: CASSLRTGSDEQYF. The CDR3 DNA follows: TGCGCCAGCAGCCTCCGGACAGGGTCGGACGAGCAGTACTTC.